The T cell receptor beta chain under discussion was sequenced for a study of T cells after yellow fever vaccination. TCRdb re-called the 5' RACE reads through MiXCR, storing one row per CDR3 protein. The table records 120,000 to 150,000 distinct CDR3 sequences, roughly 8% of them present only once. Germline CDR1 LGHNA, CDR2 YSLEER. Trimming shortened V by 4 bases and J by 4 bases, and 22 bases separated the two germline ends. This CDR3 contains 17 residues. This clonotype has at least ten counts. V is TRBV4-3 and J is TRBJ2-5; tentative D call: TRBD2 (6 bases). This TCR was recovered from a man between 25 and 39 years old who received the YFV17D yellow fever vaccine. The sample consisted of CD4+ T cells sorted from PBMCs, taken 5 days after the yellow fever booster vaccination. The CDR3 bases are TGCGCCAGCAGCCCCCTGGGCCCTGACGGACTACTAGAGACCCAGTACTTC. Translated, it gives CASSPLGPDGLLETQYF.